The rows below give T cell receptor beta chains drawn from one sample of a study of cytotoxic CD8 clonotypes in ibrutinib-treated CLL. Using immunoSEQ multiplex PCR, the repertoire was profiled, and TCRdb retains in-frame clones only, with some absent. This table has 30,000 to 40,000 clones, approximately 69% appearing once. Sequencing was performed on PBMCs, taken before ibrutinib treatment. These receptor sequences come from a human donor with chronic lymphocytic leukemia. CDR3s include the opening cysteine and the closing phenylalanine or tryptophan. Expanded clones are given a class, and other clones once, few, many or no size at all.

j_gene: TRBJ2-3
abundance: .
len: 14
v_gene: TRBV15
CDR3aa: CATSRDRITDTQYF

j_gene: TRBJ2-1
abundance: .
len: 13
v_gene: TRBV6-4
CDR3aa: CASSVSPYNEQFF

j_gene: TRBJ1-4
abundance: few
len: 14
v_gene: TRBV28
CDR3aa: CASRRQGGGEKLFF

j_gene: TRBJ1-4
abundance: .
len: 17
v_gene: TRBV18
CDR3aa: CASSPPASFPGGEKLFF

j_gene: TRBJ2-7
abundance: .
len: 16
v_gene: TRBV27
CDR3aa: CASSPLDGGSSYEQYF

j_gene: TRBJ2-5
abundance: .
len: 16
v_gene: TRBV19
CDR3aa: CASSQNPGQGGETQYF

j_gene: TRBJ1-2
abundance: .
len: 11
v_gene: TRBV20-1
CDR3aa: CSAEIRARYTF

j_gene: TRBJ2-2
abundance: once
len: 17
v_gene: TRBV7-8
CDR3aa: CASSNPRDRGDTGELFF

j_gene: TRBJ1-3
abundance: .
len: 20
v_gene: TRBV9
CDR3aa: CASSVESPRDSRSSGNTIYF

j_gene: TRBJ2-3
abundance: .
len: 14
v_gene: TRBV5-4
CDR3aa: CASTTVAGRDTQYF

j_gene: TRBJ2-3
abundance: .
len: 13
v_gene: TRBV28
CDR3aa: CASRTKVTDTQYF

j_gene: TRBJ1-6
abundance: .
len: 14
v_gene: TRBV18
CDR3aa: CASSLLENDSPLHF